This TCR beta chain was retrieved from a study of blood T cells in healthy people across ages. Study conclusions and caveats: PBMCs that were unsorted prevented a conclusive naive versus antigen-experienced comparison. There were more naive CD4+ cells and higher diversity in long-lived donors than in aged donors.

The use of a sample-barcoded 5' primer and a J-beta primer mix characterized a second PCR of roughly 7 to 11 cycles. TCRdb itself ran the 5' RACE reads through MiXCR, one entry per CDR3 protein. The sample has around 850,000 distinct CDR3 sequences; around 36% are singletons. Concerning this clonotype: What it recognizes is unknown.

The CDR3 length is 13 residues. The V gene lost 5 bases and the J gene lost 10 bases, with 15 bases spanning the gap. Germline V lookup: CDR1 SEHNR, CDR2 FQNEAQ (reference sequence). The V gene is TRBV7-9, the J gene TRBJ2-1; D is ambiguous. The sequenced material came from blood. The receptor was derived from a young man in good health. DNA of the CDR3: TGTGCCAGCAGCCTTCCACCATTAAAGGAGCAGTTCTTC. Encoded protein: CASSLPPLKEQFF.